This T cell receptor beta chain was obtained from a study of blood T cell repertoires in COVID-19. Participants had their cohort set by participant-reported clinical history. J was trimmed by 3 bases and V by 4 bases; bases with no gene match: 7. The CDR3 has 15 residues. The germline V gene has CDR1 SGHRS and CDR2 YFSETQ. Method: immunoSEQ multiplex PCR; TCRdb's copy keeps in-frame clones and lacks some. The sample shows about 190,000 clones, about four fifths of them seen only once. The TCR originated in a woman in her thirties who had recovered from COVID-19. Material: PBMCs or T cells enriched from blood (not recorded which). This rearrangement joins TRBV5-1 to TRBJ2-3; 8 bases agree with TRBD1. The DNA for the CDR3 is TGCGCCAGCAGCCATTCGACAGGGGAAACAGATACGCAGTATTTT. Its translation: CASSHSTGETDTQYF.